The TCR beta chain under discussion was sequenced for a study of blood T cell repertoires in COVID-19. Turning to the study itself: Donors in the United States, Italy and Spain gave samples during acute or convalescent COVID-19. The cDNA or gDNA used as material had been derived from T cells, B-cell-depleted T cells, or PBMCs.

As handled by the study authors: Reference gene primer amplification gave estimated nucleated cell counts. Profiling relied on immunoSEQ multiplex PCR, and the TCRdb table lists in-frame clones only, not all of them. V and J calls and clone size are given by that table; D and trimming were obtained from the DNA. The repertoire holds 110,000 to 150,000 clones, with roughly 80% as singletons. Germline assignment: CDR1 MNHEY and CDR2 SVGEGT. V dropped 4 bases and J dropped 1; count of bases not matched to a gene: 10. The CDR3 is 16 residues long. Input material: peripheral blood. The sequence was collected from a man between 65 and 85 years old who had recovered from COVID-19. This sequence joins TRBV6-2 or TRBV6-3 and TRBJ2-7; 7 bases are shared with TRBD2. DNA for the CDR3: TGTGCCAGCAGTTCCTTTCGGCTAGCGGCTTCCTACGAGCAGTACTTC. Translated, it gives CASSSFRLAASYEQYF.